The next 21 T cell receptor beta chains were all read from a single sample in a study of lung T cells in sarcoidosis with Löfgren's syndrome. TCRdb fed the reads into MiXCR, producing one record per CDR3 protein. The table records approximately 19,000 distinct CDR3 sequences, less than 25% of them present only once. The sample consisted of CD4+ T cells from PBMCs. These TCRs come from a human donor with sarcoidosis (Löfgren's syndrome or another form), or a control subject (not recorded which).

This clonotype was recorded once. A clone one base away is much larger, so this may be a read error. The chain combines TRBV19 with TRBJ2-2, with 7 bases matching TRBD1. This CDR3 is 14 amino acids long. Germline V gene data show CDR1 as LNHDA and CDR2 as SQIVND (reference sequence). This chain's CDR3 is CASSGQVNTGDLFF. The CDR3 DNA reads TGTGCCAGTAGTGGACAGGTGAACACCGGGGATCTGTTTTTT.

Ten or more counts support this clonotype. The chain has TRBV20-1 and TRBJ1-2; D uncertain. There are 13 residues in the CDR3. Between the trimmed V and J ends, which lost 6 bases and 0 bases, there was a span of 11 bases. Germline V gene lookup returns CDR1 DFQATT and CDR2 SNEGSKA (reference sequence). CDR3 protein: CSALDGANYGYTF. The CDR3 DNA is TGCAGTGCCTTGGACGGAGCTAACTATGGCTACACCTTC.

In its sample, this clonotype is medium-sized. The rearrangement uses TRBV7-6 and TRBJ1-3, with a tentative D call TRBD1 (5 bases). The germline V gene encodes CDR1 SGHVS and CDR2 FNYEAQ. The CDR3 spans 17 residues. V shed 0 bases and J shed 0 bases, with 12 bases lying between them. The CDR3 loop is CASSLAPQGSSGNTIYF. The CDR3 nucleotides are TGTGCCAGCAGCTTAGCTCCCCAGGGCAGCTCTGGAAACACCATATATTTT.

This clonotype was seen ten or more times. The J gene is TRBJ1-5, the V gene TRBV12-3 or TRBV12-4, with TRBD1 as a possible D gene (5 bases). The CDR3 contains 12 residues. With 3 bases removed from V and 6 bases from J, the gap between germline ends came to 6 bases. CDR3 sequence: CASSFRVQPQHF. Here the CDR3 DNA reads TGTGCCAGCAGTTTCAGGGTTCAGCCCCAGCATTTT.

The chain recombines TRBV6-5 with TRBJ2-1; TRBD2 matches at 13 bases. CDR1 and CDR2 from the germline V gene are MNHEY and SVGAGI. The CDR3 runs 16 residues. With V trimmed by 7 bases and J by 7 bases, 10 bases remained unmatched. CDR3 sequence reads: CASIRWTGLAGNEQFF. The CDR3 bases are TGTGCCAGCATCCGTTGGACGGGACTAGCGGGAAATGAGCAGTTCTTC.

This clonotype was counted at least ten times. V and J are TRBV6-6 and TRBJ2-7; 7 bases align to TRBD2. Looked up from germline, CDR1 is MNHNY and CDR2 is SVGAGI (reference sequence). The CDR3 runs 15 residues. J gave up 4 bases and V 2 bases, and 8 bases lay outside the gene matches. Here the CDR3 DNA reads TGTGCCAGCAGTTACCCGGCGGGAGTGGGGTACGAGCAGTACTTC. Translated, it gives CASSYPAGVGYEQYF.

This clonotype has ten or more counts. This chain uses TRBV3-1 with TRBJ2-1; 15 bases agree with TRBD2. The CDR3 has 15 amino acids. V lost 3 bases, J lost 15 bases, and 9 bases stayed unmatched. The germline V gene encodes CDR1 LGHDT and CDR2 YNNKEL (reference sequence). The CDR3 region is CASSQDRTSGGAAFF. The CDR3 DNA sequence: TGTGCCAGCAGCCAGGATAGGACTAGCGGGGGGGCCGCGTTCTTC.

This clonotype has at least ten counts. The rearrangement joins TRBV5-1 to TRBJ2-3; D not certain. The CDR3 has 15 residues. The germline V gene encodes CDR1 SGHRS and CDR2 YFSETQ. Between the trimmed V and J ends, which lost 4 bases and 0 bases, there was a span of 12 bases. CDR3 loop: CASSPDPSSTDTQYF. CDR3 coding DNA: TGCGCCAGCAGCCCGGACCCTTCTAGCACAGATACGCAGTATTTT.

The chain joins TRBV29-1 to TRBJ2-7, with 10 bases that match TRBD2. The CDR3 totals 14 residues. V shed 4 bases, J shed 6 bases, and the junction held 9 bases outside the gene matches. From germline, CDR1 is SQVTM and CDR2 ANQGSEA. The CDR3 reads CSVAVLAGVVEQYF. In DNA, the CDR3 is TGCAGCGTTGCGGTGCTAGCGGGAGTAGTCGAGCAGTACTTC.

This clonotype occurred many times. The rearrangement joins TRBV10-3 to TRBJ1-4; D may be TRBD1 (5 bases). The V end was cut by 0 bases, the J end by 5 bases, with 13 bases between. Germline lookup yields CDR1 ENHRY and CDR2 SYGVKD. This CDR3 is built from 16 residues. CDR3 bases: TGTGCCATCAGTGAGTCCCGGAGGGGATCCAATGAAAAACTGTTTTTT. Protein sequence: CAISESRRGSNEKLFF.

The V and J genes are TRBV27 and TRBJ2-7, with D possibly matching TRBD1 (6 bases). Germline CDR1 is MNHEY and CDR2 is SMNVEV (reference sequence). This CDR3 is built from 18 residues. Trimming removed 5 bases from V and 5 bases from J, with 28 bases in between. This chain's CDR3 is CASSTWGHPRPVNDEQYF. CDR3 DNA sequence: TGTGCCAGCAGTACGTGGGGGCACCCCAGACCTGTGAATGACGAGCAGTACTTC.

To note about this clonotype: The junction departs from germline at one end; a sequencing error may be responsible. The chain is built from TRBV2 and TRBJ2-7; 13 bases fit TRBD2. Germline assignment: CDR1 SNHLY and CDR2 FYNNEI. The CDR3 loop spans 15 amino acids. The CDR3 DNA follows: TGTGCCAGCAGGAGGACTAGCGGGGGAGCCTATGAGCAGTACTTC. Translation: CASRRTSGGAYEQYF.

This clonotype has ten or more counts. The chain employs TRBV6-2 or TRBV6-3 and TRBJ2-1; TRBD2 matches at 13 bases. CDR1 MNHEY and CDR2 SVGEGT come from the germline V gene. V lost 7 bases, J lost 6 bases, and 18 bases stayed unmatched. This CDR3 is 19 amino acids long. Here the CDR3 reads CASKGLGLAGILGFNEQFF. Written as DNA, the CDR3 is TGTGCCAGCAAGGGGCTGGGACTAGCGGGAATTCTAGGGTTCAATGAGCAGTTCTTC.

For this clonotype: Being one base from a much bigger clone, this may be a read error. The CDR3 sequence is CASMGSWTSGTEAFF. In nucleotides, the CDR3 is TGTGCCAGTATGGGCAGTTGGACTAGCGGCACTGAAGCTTTCTTT. The chain combines TRBV28 with TRBJ1-1; D is uncertain. From germline, CDR1 is MDHEN and CDR2 SYDVKM. The CDR3 length is 15 residues. V lost 9 bases and J lost 4, with 21 bases in between.

With regard to this clonotype: With a much larger clone just one base away, this may be a read error. The chain employs TRBV30 and TRBJ1-1; TRBD1 matches 7 bases. The CDR3 has 13 residues. Per germline, CDR1 GTSNPN and CDR2 SVGIG (reference sequence). CDR3 amino acids: CAWSVPGGSEASF. The CDR3 nucleotides read TGTGCCTGGAGTGTACCAGGGGGGTCTGAAGCTTCCTTT.

There are many counts of this clonotype. V and J are TRBV28 and TRBJ2-5; 9 nucleotides align to TRBD2. After removal of 5 bases from V and 4 bases from J, the junction contained 8 bases not matched to a gene. Germline loops: CDR1 MDHEN, CDR2 SYDVKM. The CDR3 is 15 residues long. The CDR3 bases are TGTGCCAGCAGTCTGCAGCGGGGGGCCATAGAGACCCAGTACTTC. Protein product: CASSLQRGAIETQYF.

Turning to this clonotype: Just one base apart from a much larger clone, this may be a read error. V gene TRBV2 combines with J gene TRBJ2-3; TRBD2 aligns across 8 bases. The CDR3 is 16 residues long. Germline loops: CDR1 SNHLY, CDR2 FYNNEI. The CDR3 protein is CASREAASGRTDTQYF. In DNA, the CDR3 is TGTGCCAGCAGAGAAGCGGCTAGCGGGCGGACAGATACGCAGTATTTT. Variable domain in full (rest from reference TRBV2 and TRBJ2-3): EPEVTQTPSHQVTQMGQEVILRCVPISNHLYFYWYRQILGQKVEFLVSFYNNEISEKSEIFDDQFSVERPDGSNFTLKIRSTKLEDSAMYFCASREAASGRTDTQYFGPGTRLTVL.

This clonotype is medium-sized in the sample. Here the CDR3 DNA reads TGCAGTGCTACTAGGGATGTTGGCACAGATACGCAGTATTTT. As protein: CSATRDVGTDTQYF. The chain recombines TRBV20-1 with TRBJ2-3; D is undetermined. The V gene lost 4 bases and the J gene lost 1 base, with 12 bases spanning the gap. The germline V gene has CDR1 DFQATT and CDR2 SNEGSKA (reference sequence). There are 14 residues in the CDR3.

This clonotype was observed a handful of times. CDR3: CASSFGQGSYGYTF. CDR3 nucleotide sequence: TGTGCCAGCAGCTTCGGACAGGGCTCCTATGGCTACACCTTC. The rearrangement uses TRBV5-5 and TRBJ1-2; 8 bases fit TRBD1. The CDR3 extends over 14 amino acids. Germline-derived CDR1 and CDR2 are SGHKS and YYEKEE (reference sequence). Losses at the gene ends were 2 bases for V and 4 bases for J; bases not matched to a gene: 4.

As concerns this clonotype: A much larger clone differs from this one at a single base, so this may be a read error. The V call is TRBV12-3 or TRBV12-4, the J call TRBJ2-7, with D possibly called TRBD1 or TRBD2 (5 bases each). CDR3 size: 14 residues. Trimming left V 6 bases short and J 0 bases short, with 12 bases between. The CDR3 nucleotides are TGTGCCAGCAGAAGGGACGGATCCTCCTACGAGCAGTACTTC. Translated: CASRRDGSSYEQYF.

The sample holds many counts of this clonotype. J is TRBJ2-1 and V is TRBV4-2; D possibly corresponds to TRBD2 (7 bases). This CDR3 comprises 15 residues. Trimming shortened V by 4 bases and J by 5 bases, and 15 bases separated the two germline ends. The germline V gene encodes CDR1 LGHNA and CDR2 YNFKEQ. CDR3 nucleotides: TGTGCCAGCAGCCGGGGGGGCGGGGAGCACAATGAGCAGTTCTTC. This translates into CASSRGGGEHNEQFF.